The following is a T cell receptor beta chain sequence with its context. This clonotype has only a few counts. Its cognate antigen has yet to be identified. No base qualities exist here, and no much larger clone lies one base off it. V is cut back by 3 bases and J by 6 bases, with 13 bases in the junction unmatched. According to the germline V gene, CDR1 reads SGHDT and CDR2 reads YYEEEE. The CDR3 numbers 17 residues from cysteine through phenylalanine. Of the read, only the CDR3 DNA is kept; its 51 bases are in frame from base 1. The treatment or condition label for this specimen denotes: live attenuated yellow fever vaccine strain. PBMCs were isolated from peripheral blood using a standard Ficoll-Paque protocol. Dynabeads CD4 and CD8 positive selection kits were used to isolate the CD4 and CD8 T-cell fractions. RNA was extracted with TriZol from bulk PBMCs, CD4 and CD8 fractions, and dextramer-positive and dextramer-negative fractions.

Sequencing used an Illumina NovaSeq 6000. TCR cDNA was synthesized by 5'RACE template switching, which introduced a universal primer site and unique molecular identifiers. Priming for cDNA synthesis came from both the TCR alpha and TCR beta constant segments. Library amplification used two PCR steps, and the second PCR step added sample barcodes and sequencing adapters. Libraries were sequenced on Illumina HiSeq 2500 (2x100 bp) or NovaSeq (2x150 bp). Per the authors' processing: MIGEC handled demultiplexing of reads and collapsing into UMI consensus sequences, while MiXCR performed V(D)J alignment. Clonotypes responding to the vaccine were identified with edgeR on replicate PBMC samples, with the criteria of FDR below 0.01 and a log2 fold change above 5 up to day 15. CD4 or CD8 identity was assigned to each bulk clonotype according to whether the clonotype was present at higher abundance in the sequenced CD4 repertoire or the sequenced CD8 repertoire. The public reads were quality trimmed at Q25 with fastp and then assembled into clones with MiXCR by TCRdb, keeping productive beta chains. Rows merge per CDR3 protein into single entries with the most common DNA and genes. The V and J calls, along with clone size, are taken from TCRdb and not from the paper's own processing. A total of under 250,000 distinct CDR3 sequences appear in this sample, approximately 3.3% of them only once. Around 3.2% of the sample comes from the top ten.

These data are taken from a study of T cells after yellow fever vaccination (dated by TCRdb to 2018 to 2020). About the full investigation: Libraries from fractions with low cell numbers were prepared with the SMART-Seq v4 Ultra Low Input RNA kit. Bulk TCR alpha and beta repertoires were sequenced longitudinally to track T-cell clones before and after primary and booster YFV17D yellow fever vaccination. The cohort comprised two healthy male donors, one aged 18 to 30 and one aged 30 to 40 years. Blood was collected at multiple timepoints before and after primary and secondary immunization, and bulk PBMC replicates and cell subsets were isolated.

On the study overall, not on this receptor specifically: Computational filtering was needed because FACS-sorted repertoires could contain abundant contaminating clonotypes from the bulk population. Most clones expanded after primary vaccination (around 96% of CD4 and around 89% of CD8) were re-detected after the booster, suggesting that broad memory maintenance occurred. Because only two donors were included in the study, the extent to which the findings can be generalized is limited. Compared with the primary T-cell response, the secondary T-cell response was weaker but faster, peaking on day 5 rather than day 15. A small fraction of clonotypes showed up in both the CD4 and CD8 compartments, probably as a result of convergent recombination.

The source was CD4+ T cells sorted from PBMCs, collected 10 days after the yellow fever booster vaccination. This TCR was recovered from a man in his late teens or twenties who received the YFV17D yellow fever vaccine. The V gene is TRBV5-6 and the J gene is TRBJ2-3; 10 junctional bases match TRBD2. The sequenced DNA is TGTGCCAGCAGCTCCATGACTAGCGGGTCCGCCTGGGATACGCAGTATTTT. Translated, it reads CASSSMTSGSAWDTQYF.